This is a list of T cell receptor beta chains from one sample in a study of T cells in Graves' hyperthyroidism and ophthalmopathy. TCRdb called the multiplex PCR reads again in MiXCR, with one record for every CDR3 protein. The sample lists about 720,000 distinct CDR3 sequences, roughly 17% seen once, with roughly 8% in the top ten. Sequenced material: blood. The receptors were sampled from a man between 18 and 29 years old with Graves' hyperthyroidism. Both conserved end residues are part of each CDR3. The order of the fields is CDR3 protein, J gene, V gene.

CATSDPGQGDGIQYF TRBJ2-4 TRBV24-1
CSAREWGQGGGELFF TRBJ2-2 TRBV20-1
CSVESGDTSSYEQYF TRBJ2-7 TRBV29-1
CASSPKFPGQGIAGYSPLHF TRBJ1-6 TRBV28
CASSLDRGLESNQPQHF TRBJ1-5 TRBV5-4
CASSLDSTGLNEAFF TRBJ1-1 TRBV28
CSVEDPSGDPYEQYF TRBJ2-7 TRBV29-1
CSVESRGDTQYF TRBJ2-3 TRBV29-1
CAWAPLGGAGELFF TRBJ2-2 TRBV30
CSVRREGGNGELFF TRBJ2-2 TRBV29-1
CASSLVVSWDSTDTQYF TRBJ2-3 TRBV7-2
CASSLEGISGANVLTF TRBJ2-6 TRBV5-6
CASSEGGKGYNSPLHF TRBJ1-6 TRBV2
CASSLGPFDEQYF TRBJ2-7 TRBV27
CASSLGQGVWDTQYF TRBJ2-3 TRBV7-2
CSARPEVHYEQYF TRBJ2-7 TRBV20-1
CASSGYTMGGYTF TRBJ1-2 TRBV19
CASSPMGHSSYEQYF TRBJ2-7 TRBV12-3/TRBV12-4
CASSRGLAGGGPYNEQFF TRBJ2-1 TRBV19
CASSLEILASGSPGGETQYF TRBJ2-5 TRBV11-1
CASRMTGGDGYTF TRBJ1-2 TRBV19
CASRSAPSTDTQYF TRBJ2-3 TRBV19
CSARTGSSEQYF . TRBV20-1
CSARDTGATDTQYF TRBJ2-3 TRBV20-1
CASTRGGLADTQYF TRBJ2-3 TRBV12-3/TRBV12-4
CASSTRPGGLNEQFF TRBJ2-1 TRBV19
CASGLPTQSEQYF TRBJ2-7 TRBV12-5
CASSFVFSGLVEQYF TRBJ2-7 TRBV7-8
CASKRAGLLEAFF TRBJ1-1 TRBV6-2/TRBV6-3
CAWSVPGRGTSGRPTYEQYF TRBJ2-7 TRBV30
CASSPRGAGVAFTQYF TRBJ2-3 TRBV18
CASSREGYGYTF TRBJ1-2 TRBV28
CASSPQQVVLNTEAFF TRBJ1-1 TRBV18
CASSPGLMNTEAFF TRBJ1-1 TRBV7-2
CASSSGQGTFEQYF TRBJ2-7 TRBV28
CASSYSTAGGEQFF TRBJ2-1 TRBV6-5
CASSSRRAGVTQYF TRBJ2-5 TRBV7-2
CAWSVGAAGTIYF TRBJ1-3 TRBV30
CASSRETNPGTGKYNEQFF TRBJ2-1 TRBV14
CASSSAGTNTEAFF TRBJ1-1 TRBV11-3
CASSRVGPENTQYF TRBJ2-3 TRBV15